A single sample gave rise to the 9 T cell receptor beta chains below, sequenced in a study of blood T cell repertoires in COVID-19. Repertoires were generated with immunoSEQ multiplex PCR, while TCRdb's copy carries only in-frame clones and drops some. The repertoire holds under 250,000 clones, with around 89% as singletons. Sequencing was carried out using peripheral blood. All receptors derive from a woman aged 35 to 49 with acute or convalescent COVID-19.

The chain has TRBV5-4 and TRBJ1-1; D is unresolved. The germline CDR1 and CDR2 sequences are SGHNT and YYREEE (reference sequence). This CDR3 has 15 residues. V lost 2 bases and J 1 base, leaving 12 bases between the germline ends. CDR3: CASSFEGYPNTEAFF. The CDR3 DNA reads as TGTGCCAGCAGCTTTGAGGGTTACCCGAACACTGAAGCTTTCTTT.

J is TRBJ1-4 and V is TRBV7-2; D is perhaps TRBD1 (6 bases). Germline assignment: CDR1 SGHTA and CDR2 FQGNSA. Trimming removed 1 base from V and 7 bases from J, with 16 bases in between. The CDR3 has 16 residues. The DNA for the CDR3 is TGTGCCAGCAGCTTAGGGGGGCAGGGAAATTTTGAAAAACTGTTTTTT. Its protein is CASSLGGQGNFEKLFF.

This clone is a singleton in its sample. The CDR3 DNA reads TGTGCCACCAGCAGAGTGGGTGGGACAGGGACCGCCGGGGAGCTGTTTTTT. It translates to CATSRVGGTGTAGELFF. The chain links TRBV15 to TRBJ2-2, with 9 nucleotides matching TRBD1. This CDR3 spans 17 amino acids. The germline CDR1 and CDR2 sequences are LNHNV and YYDKDF (reference sequence). J lost 6 bases, V lost 1 base, and 9 bases had no gene match.

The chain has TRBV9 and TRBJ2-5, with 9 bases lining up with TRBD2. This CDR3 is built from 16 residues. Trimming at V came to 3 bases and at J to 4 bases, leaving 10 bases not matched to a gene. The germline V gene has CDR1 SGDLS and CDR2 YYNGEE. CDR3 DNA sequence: TGTGCCAGCAGCGCATCCGCGGGGGGGCCGCTAGAGACCCAGTACTTC. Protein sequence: CASSASAGGPLETQYF.

The CDR3: CASSVGQSSGNTIYF. Written as DNA, the CDR3 is TGTGCCAGCAGTGTAGGACAGAGCTCTGGAAACACCATATATTTT. The V gene is TRBV2, the J gene TRBJ1-3, with D perhaps TRBD1 (6 bases). Trimming shortened V by 4 bases and J by 0 bases, and 10 bases separated the two germline ends. Germline CDR1 SNHLY, CDR2 FYNNEI. The CDR3 is 15 residues long.

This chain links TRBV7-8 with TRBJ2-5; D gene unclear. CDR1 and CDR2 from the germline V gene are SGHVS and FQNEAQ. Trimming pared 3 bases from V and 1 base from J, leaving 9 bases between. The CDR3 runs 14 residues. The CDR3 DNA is TGTGCCAGCAGCTTCCCCCTAGGCCAAGAGACCCAGTACTTC. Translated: CASSFPLGQETQYF.

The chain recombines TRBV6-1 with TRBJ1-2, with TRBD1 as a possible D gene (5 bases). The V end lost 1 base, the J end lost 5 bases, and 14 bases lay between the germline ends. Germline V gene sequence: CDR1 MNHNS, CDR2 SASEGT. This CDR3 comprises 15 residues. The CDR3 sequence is CASSEGEGGVYGYTF. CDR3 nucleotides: TGTGCCAGCAGTGAAGGGGAAGGAGGGGTGTATGGCTACACCTTC.

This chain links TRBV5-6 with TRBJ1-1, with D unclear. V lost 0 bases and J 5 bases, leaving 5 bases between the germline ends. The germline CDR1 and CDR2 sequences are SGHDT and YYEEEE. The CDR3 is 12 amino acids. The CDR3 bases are TGTGCCAGCAGCTTGGTTTCAACTGAAGCTTTCTTT. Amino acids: CASSLVSTEAFF.

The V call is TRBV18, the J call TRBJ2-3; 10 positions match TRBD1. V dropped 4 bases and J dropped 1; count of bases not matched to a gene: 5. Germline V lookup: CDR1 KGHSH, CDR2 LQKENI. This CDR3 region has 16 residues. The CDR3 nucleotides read TGTGCCAGCTCACTGGACAGGGGGAAGGGCACAGATACGCAGTATTTT. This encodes CASSLDRGKGTDTQYF.